One and the same sample provided the 13 T cell receptor beta chains below, sequenced in a study of blood T cells in healthy people across ages. PCR was performed a second time for about 7 to 12 cycles using a sample-barcoded 5' primer and a J-beta primer mix. TCRdb itself ran the 5' RACE reads through MiXCR, one entry per CDR3 protein. The table shows about 1.1 million distinct CDR3 sequences, with more than 30% occurring only once. Sequencing used blood. These receptors originate from a man between 18 and 29 years old in good health.

This clonotype has at least ten counts. This chain uses TRBV12-3 or TRBV12-4 with TRBJ2-3, with 10 bases lining up with TRBD1. The CDR3 totals 14 residues. Losses at the gene ends were 7 bases for V and 3 bases for J; bases not matched to a gene: 4. CDR3 DNA: TGTGCCAGCACTCGGACAGGGGGTACAGATACGCAGTATTTT. It is translated as CASTRTGGTDTQYF.

This clonotype was observed a handful of times. The CDR3 bases are TGTGCCAGCAGCCAAGCTTTCGGCAGGGGACGGAGAGATACGCAGTATTTT. Translating gives CASSQAFGRGRRDTQYF. The rearrangement links TRBV4-2 to TRBJ2-3, with TRBD1 as a possible D gene (6 bases). CDR3 length equals 17 residues. Trimming pared 1 base from V and 5 bases from J, leaving 19 bases between. Germline-derived CDR1 and CDR2 are LGHNA and YNFKEQ.

The gene calls are TRBV9 and TRBJ2-7, with D unclear. The CDR3 sequence is 14 residues long. The V gene's germline CDR1 is SGDLS and CDR2 YYNGEE. V shed 0 bases and J shed 3 bases, with 10 bases lying between them. As DNA, the CDR3 is TGTGCCAGCAGCGTAGACCTTTCTGGCTACGAGCAGTACTTC. It codes for CASSVDLSGYEQYF.

This clonotype was picked up many times. The CDR3 bases are TGTGCCACCATACTGGCGGGGGGATACAATGAGCAGTTCTTC. It codes for CATILAGGYNEQFF. The rearrangement links TRBV12-3 or TRBV12-4 to TRBJ2-1; 8 nucleotides align to TRBD2. With V trimmed by 10 bases and J by 4 bases, 9 bases remained unmatched. The CDR3 runs to 14 residues.

The gene calls are TRBV12-3 or TRBV12-4 and TRBJ1-1; 9 positions match TRBD1. The V gene end was trimmed by 7 bases and the J gene end by 8 bases; junction bases not matched to a gene: 8. This CDR3 spans 13 amino acids. The DNA of the CDR3 is TGTGCCAGCACCGAACAGGGGGCAAGGGAAGCTTTCTTT. Its translation: CASTEQGAREAFF.

The V gene is TRBV4-3, the J gene TRBJ1-1; D remains ambiguous. The V end lost 0 bases, the J end lost 4 bases, and 6 bases lay between the germline ends. The CDR3 covers 13 residues. In germline, CDR1 is LGHNA, CDR2 YSLEER. The CDR3: CASSQDVSTEAFF. The DNA of the CDR3 is TGCGCCAGCAGCCAAGATGTCAGCACTGAAGCTTTCTTT.

This clonotype was seen a handful of times. The chain combines TRBV4-1 with TRBJ1-2; D possibly corresponds to TRBD1 (6 bases). With 1 base removed from V and 1 base from J, the gap between germline ends came to 13 bases. The germline V gene encodes CDR1 MGHRA and CDR2 YSYEKL. The CDR3 runs to 16 residues. The CDR3 sequence is CASSQGPIRGNYGYTF. CDR3 bases: TGCGCCAGCAGCCAAGGGCCTATCAGGGGTAACTATGGCTACACCTTC.

This clonotype appeared a few times. This chain connects TRBV5-6 to TRBJ2-3; D is unresolved. CDR1 and CDR2 from the germline V gene are SGHDT and YYEEEE. The V end was cut by 6 bases, the J end by 4 bases, with 9 bases between. The CDR3 contains 12 residues. This CDR3 is CASTLGPDTQYF. The CDR3 DNA reads as TGTGCCAGCACCCTGGGCCCAGATACGCAGTATTTT.

J is TRBJ2-1 and V is TRBV6-1; TRBD1 or TRBD2 may be the D gene (5 bases each). The CDR3 covers 16 residues. CDR1 and CDR2 from the germline V gene are MNHNS and SASEGT. The V end was cut by 4 bases, the J end by 5 bases, with 18 bases between. The DNA for the CDR3 is TGTGCCAGCAGTGGCATCGGGGCAGGTCGTGACAATGAGCAGTTCTTC. Translating gives CASSGIGAGRDNEQFF.

The V call is TRBV20-1, the J call TRBJ2-7; 10 nucleotides agree with TRBD2. The CDR3 is 15 residues long. From germline, CDR1 is DFQATT and CDR2 SNEGSKA (reference sequence). V trimming: 1 base; J trimming: 7 bases; junction bases outside the gene matches: 10. The CDR3 nucleotides are TGCAGTGCTAGAGCCACCGGGACTAGCGACGATGAGCAGTACTTC. This codes for CSARATGTSDDEQYF.

This clonotype was seen a handful of times. The chain employs TRBV4-1 and TRBJ2-3; TRBD2 agrees at 12 bases. Germline V CDR1 and CDR2: MGHRA, YSYEKL. The CDR3 length is 18 residues. Trimming at V came to 4 bases and at J to 1 base, leaving 9 bases not matched to a gene. The CDR3 sequence: CASSPRTSGVKGTDTQYF. As DNA, the CDR3 is TGCGCCAGCAGCCCCCGGACTAGCGGGGTGAAGGGCACAGATACGCAGTATTTT.

About this clonotype: The germline gene is not matched at one end of the junction; a read error may be the cause. V gene TRBV14 combines with J gene TRBJ2-7; D might be TRBD2 (6 bases). Germline assignment: CDR1 SGHDN and CDR2 FVKESK. CDR3 length equals 13 residues. CDR3 DNA sequence: TGTGCCAGCAGCCGACTAGGTACCTACGGGCAGTACTTC. Amino acids: CASSRLGTYGQYF.

The rearrangement uses TRBV6-6 and TRBJ1-6, with D uncertain. CDR3 length: 16 residues. The V end lost 1 base, the J end lost 8 bases, and 15 bases lay between the germline ends. Germline V lookup: CDR1 MNHNY, CDR2 SVGAGI (reference sequence). The CDR3 loop is CASSYWRGSRDSPLHF. The DNA of the CDR3 is TGTGCCAGCAGTTACTGGCGGGGATCTAGGGATTCACCCCTCCACTTT.